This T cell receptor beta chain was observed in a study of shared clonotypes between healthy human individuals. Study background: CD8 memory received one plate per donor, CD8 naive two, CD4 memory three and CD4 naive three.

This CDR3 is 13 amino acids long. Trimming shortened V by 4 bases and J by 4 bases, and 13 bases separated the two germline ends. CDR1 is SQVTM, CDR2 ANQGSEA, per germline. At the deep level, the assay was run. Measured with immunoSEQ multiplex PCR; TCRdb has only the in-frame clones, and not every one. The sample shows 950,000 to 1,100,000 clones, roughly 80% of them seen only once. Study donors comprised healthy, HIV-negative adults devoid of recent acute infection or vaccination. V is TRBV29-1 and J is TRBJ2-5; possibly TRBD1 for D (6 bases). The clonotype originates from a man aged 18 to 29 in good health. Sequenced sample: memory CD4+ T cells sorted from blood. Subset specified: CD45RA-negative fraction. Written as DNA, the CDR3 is TGCAGCGTTGTAGGGCAGGGGATAGAGACCCAGTACTTC. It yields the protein CSVVGQGIETQYF.